The T cell receptor (beta chain) described here comes from a study of cytomegalovirus exposure and HLA in healthy donors. Broader study findings: TCR beta sequences reportedly predicted most subjects' HLA-A and HLA-B alleles accurately.

Amplification used 60 Vbeta primers and 13 Jbeta primers. Sequenced by immunoSEQ multiplex PCR; TCRdb stores in-frame clones only, minus some. Among about 140,000 clones listed, around 73% were seen once. Turning to this clone: What it binds is not known.

Trimming cost V 0 bases and J 4 bases, with 7 bases left between them. This CDR3 is built from 14 residues. In germline, CDR1 is SGHNT, CDR2 YYREEE (reference sequence). J is TRBJ2-2 and V is TRBV5-4, with D tentatively TRBD1 (6 bases). Sample: PBMCs. This TCR was recovered from a female donor in good health and CMV-seronegative. CDR3 region: CASSLGTVTGELFF. DNA of the CDR3: TGTGCCAGCAGCTTGGGGACAGTCACCGGGGAGCTGTTTTTT.